This TCR beta chain appears in the sequencing data of a study of T-cell reconstitution after alpha-beta-depleted transplantation in children. This clonotype appeared a few times. Its antigen is unknown. Unique molecular identifiers were incorporated during preparation of the TCRbeta library. A single record per CDR3 protein comes from TCRdb applying MiXCR to the PCR reads. The sample yields some 460,000 distinct CDR3 sequences, about 16% seen once. V lost 5 bases and J 1 base, leaving 12 bases between the germline ends. The CDR3 sequence is 15 residues long. Germline loops: CDR1 SGHVS, CDR2 FQNEAQ. Study findings and constraints: It was newly produced T cells that mostly accounted for T-cell counts and diversity one year after transplant. Several hundred expanded graft clones reportedly gave rise to the alpha-beta T cells present about two months after transplant. At day 60, the high TCRbeta diversity found in some patients originated from recipient T cells and thymic progenitors that had survived.

The sample consisted of PBMCs, mostly from graft donor cells, taken 360 days after TCRalphabeta/CD19-depleted stem cell transplant. This TCR was recovered from a boy under three years old who had a stem cell transplant for Wiskott-Aldrich syndrome, so the T cells may come from the graft donor. The rearrangement links TRBV7-8 to TRBJ1-3; perhaps TRBD1 as D (5 bases). The CDR3 sequence: CASSRRAGSGNTIYF. The CDR3 nucleotides are TGTGCCAGCAGCCGCCGGGCAGGGTCTGGAAACACCATATATTTT.